This T cell receptor (beta chain) was sequenced during a study of PD-1 blockade in classical Hodgkin lymphoma (dated by TCRdb to 2020 to 2022). Background on the whole study: Nivolumab dosing was 3 mg/kg intravenously every 2 weeks, continuing until either disease progression or unacceptable toxicity. The study used CyTOF and TCR beta sequencing to define a peripheral blood immune signature of response to PD-1 blockade in classical Hodgkin lymphoma.

Summary of the overall study and its limitations: Baseline diversity similar to that of newly diagnosed patients was observed in trial patients achieving complete response, whereas significantly lower diversity was observed in partial responders and progressors. Only a single clinical trial cohort was studied, and what caused the repertoire differences, possibly disease activity or prior therapy, remained undefined. Baseline TCR diversity was reported to be lower in newly diagnosed patients than in healthy donors, and even lower in relapsed/refractory patients. A significant rise by C4D1 was seen in CD4+ but not CD8+ TCR diversity (p=0.0027 vs p=0.16), with the rise being most apparent in complete responders (p=0.02). Patients starting nivolumab less than 1 year after ASCT had lower diversity and were excluded from later analyses to avoid confounding by immune reconstitution.

The time point label, as the study defines it: cycle 2 day 1 (C2D1) of nivolumab. All trial patients had relapsed after autologous stem cell transplantation, with cohorts A, B and C differing in prior brentuximab vedotin exposure. The trial cohort was composed of 56 patients with relapsed/refractory classical Hodgkin lymphoma, for whom complete response, partial response or progressive disease was recorded as best overall response. Trial patients were treated with single-agent nivolumab in the multi-cohort phase II CheckMate 205 trial. An independent review committee assessed best overall response by applying the 2007 International Working Group response criteria. Trial PBMCs were collected just before the start of nivolumab (C1D1) and during therapy at cycle 2 day 1 and cycle 4 day 1. After peripheral blood was drawn into 8 mL Vacutainer Cell Preparation Tubes, PBMCs were isolated by centrifugation and then cryopreserved.

Genomic DNA was isolated using the Qiagen DNeasy kit from unsorted PBMCs as well as from negatively selected CD4+ and CD8+ fractions. Amplification of TCR beta CDR3 regions was done by immunoSEQ multiplex PCR with primers that anneal to V and J segments. A synthetic immune receptor repertoire was used to minimize amplification bias, and any residual bias was removed computationally once sequencing was done. The paper's data handling went like this. Repertoire diversity was quantified as the Shannon entropy index using custom Python scripts. Unsorted, CD4+ and CD8+ repertoires were analyzed separately, except for combined analyses in which CD4+ and CD8+ sequences were merged in silico. A clone counted as expanded when the clone's frequency after treatment rose at least 2-fold relative to C1D1, and clones undetected at baseline were given a pseudocount of 0.5. Singleton clones were defined as clones with 0 or 1 copy at C1D1, and non-singleton clones were defined as clones with 2 or more copies. By matching protein sequences in sorted samples from the same patient, clones expanded in unsorted samples were annotated as CD4+, CD8+ or unknown. Wilcoxon tests on paired samples were used to test changes in diversity from C1D1 to C4D1. Drawn from immuneACCESS, this table holds only the in-frame rearrangements with V and J called that TCRdb kept. Clones are partly lost; checked studies trace under half to an unresolved V gene and leave the rest unexplained. D and trimming were read from the DNA, whereas the V and J calls and clone size are those reported in that table. Within this sample are 90,000 to 100,000 clones, with roughly 89% of them counted one time only. The top ten hold approximately 11% of the sample.

Comment on this clone: It has no known antigen specificity. No base qualities exist here, and no much larger clone lies one base off it.

From its cysteine to its phenylalanine, the CDR3 spans 15 amino acids. Only the CDR3 DNA is retained, 45 bases long and in frame from the first base. Here V drops 0 bases and J drops 4 bases, and the junction holds 2 bases not matched to any gene. The germline V gene yields LGHNA for CDR1 and YNFKEQ for CDR2. This receptor was identified in a human donor with classical Hodgkin lymphoma. Sequencing was performed on peripheral blood mononuclear cells (PBMCs), taken before the second cycle of nivolumab. This receptor chain uses TRBV4-2 and TRBJ2-3; the junction holds 9 bases that match TRBD2. The CDR3: CASSQDGTSPDTQYF. The DNA reads as follows: TGTGCCAGCAGCCAAGATGGGACTAGCCCAGATACGCAGTATTTT.